Below are 23 T cell receptor beta chains sequenced from a single sample in a study of CD8+CD57+ T cells in acquired aplastic anemia. CDR3 and TCR beta VDJ profiling relied on genomic DNA as the template. MiXCR, applied by TCRdb to the reads, yields one record per CDR3 protein. In the table there are around 180,000 distinct CDR3 sequences, around 60% of which are singletons. What was sequenced was sorted CD4+, CD8+, or CD8+CD57+ T cells (not recorded which) from PBMCs. These receptors all come from a human donor in good health.

This clonotype appeared once. The DNA of the CDR3 is TGTGCCCCCACTCTGACCGTTGGTGATGAGCAGTTCTTC. Its protein product is CAPTLTVGDEQFF. The chain is built from TRBV2 and TRBJ2-1; D call uncertain. V was cut by 11 bases and J by 8 bases, with 19 bases left in between. Germline CDR1 SNHLY, CDR2 FYNNEI. The CDR3 sequence is 13 residues long.

The chain couples TRBV20-1 to TRBJ2-7, with 13 bases fitting TRBD2. Trimming took 2 bases from V and 3 from J; bases not matched to a gene: 1. The germline gives CDR1 DFQATT, CDR2 SNEGSKA (reference sequence). CDR3 length equals 14 residues. The CDR3 nucleotides read TGCAGTGCTAGAACTAGCGGGGGGGTCTACGAGCAGTACTTC. It translates to CSARTSGGVYEQYF.

The chain is built from TRBV7-9 and TRBJ1-6, with D maybe TRBD1 (6 bases). Germline V gene sequence: CDR1 SEHNR, CDR2 FQNEAQ (reference sequence). This CDR3 has 14 amino acids. With 7 bases removed from V and 7 bases from J, the gap between germline ends came to 14 bases. The CDR3 sequence is CASNSQGGNSPLHF. DNA for the CDR3: TGTGCCAGCAACTCACAGGGCGGCAATTCACCCCTCCACTTT.

The CDR3 sequence: CASSEVFGDEEEYF. The CDR3 DNA reads TGTGCCAGCAGTGAAGTATTCGGGGACGAAGAGGAGTACTTC. The V gene is TRBV2, the J gene TRBJ2-7; D possibly matches TRBD1 or TRBD2 (5 bases each). Per germline, CDR1 SNHLY and CDR2 FYNNEI. CDR3 size: 14 residues. Trimming left V 1 base short and J 11 bases short, with 18 bases between.

This clonotype was counted ten times or more. The chain recombines TRBV20-1 with TRBJ2-7; no reliable D call. Germline V lookup: CDR1 DFQATT, CDR2 SNEGSKA (reference sequence). With 0 bases removed from V and 2 bases from J, the gap between germline ends came to 8 bases. The CDR3 sequence is 13 residues long. CDR3 in amino acids: CSARDTQAYEQYF. CDR3 DNA: TGCAGTGCTAGAGATACGCAGGCCTACGAGCAGTACTTC.

This rearrangement joins TRBV20-1 to TRBJ1-2; D may be TRBD1 (5 bases). Between the trimmed V and J ends, which lost 6 bases and 4 bases, there was a span of 15 bases. Germline CDR1 is DFQATT and CDR2 is SNEGSKA (reference sequence). The CDR3 is made up of 13 amino acids. The CDR3 coding sequence is TGCAGTGCGCCCAGGGTCCTGCCCTATGGCTACACCTTC. Translating gives CSAPRVLPYGYTF.

The rearrangement links TRBV27 to TRBJ2-7, with TRBD2 as a possible D gene (5 bases). The length of the CDR3 is 15 residues. CDR1 is MNHEY and CDR2 is SMNVEV in the germline V gene (reference sequence). V lost 5 bases and J 5 bases, leaving 19 bases between the germline ends. In DNA form, the CDR3 reads TGTGCCAGCAGTGGGGTCCCAGACTTCGGGAACGAGCAGTACTTC. It specifies CASSGVPDFGNEQYF.

On this clonotype itself: A much larger clone differs from this one at a single base, so this may be a read error. This rearrangement joins TRBV7-8 to TRBJ2-1, with a possible D match to TRBD2 (6 bases). V lost 5 bases and J lost 8, with 13 bases in between. Germline CDR1 and CDR2: SGHVS and FQNEAQ. This CDR3 is built from 13 residues. The CDR3 sequence is CASSAELAHEQFF. DNA of the CDR3: TGTGCCAGCAGCGCAGAACTAGCACATGAGCAGTTCTTC.

This chain uses TRBV2 with TRBJ2-7; D is possibly TRBD2 (5 bases). CDR1 SNHLY and CDR2 FYNNEI come from the germline V gene. CDR3 length equals 13 residues. Trimming removed 4 bases from V and 7 bases from J, with 14 bases in between. The CDR3 here is CASSVQLEGEQYF. CDR3 nucleotide sequence: TGTGCCAGCAGTGTCCAACTTGAGGGAGAGCAGTACTTC.

This clonotype was observed a single time. The rearrangement joins TRBV5-6 to TRBJ2-7; D remains unclear. This CDR3 has 14 amino acids. Germline CDR1 SGHDT, CDR2 YYEEEE. V lost 1 base, J lost 1 base, and 9 bases lay in between. In DNA form, the CDR3 reads TGTGCCAGCAGCTTGACCTTCGGGTCCTACGAGCAGTACTTC. Its protein is CASSLTFGSYEQYF.

There are many counts of this clonotype. The chain uses TRBV4-1 and TRBJ2-3; 7 positions agree with TRBD2. The CDR3 runs to 17 residues. Germline CDR1 reads MGHRA; CDR2 reads YSYEKL. Trimming removed 1 base from V and 5 bases from J; junction bases left unmatched: 12. The CDR3 loop reads CASSQVTLGAGEDTQYF. DNA for the CDR3: TGCGCCAGCAGCCAAGTTACCCTGGGCGCGGGAGAAGATACGCAGTATTTT.

This clonotype was picked up a small number of times. The chain carries TRBV30 and TRBJ2-1; D is unclear. CDR3 length equals 15 residues. The germline CDR1 and CDR2 sequences are GTSNPN and SVGIG (reference sequence). Deletions cut 0 bases from V and 6 bases from J, with 15 bases between. CDR3 in DNA: TGTGCCTGGAGTGTACATCGGCCCCTTATCAATGAGCAGTTCTTC. This codes for CAWSVHRPLINEQFF. The variable domain in full, with the rest retrieved from reference TRBV30 and TRBJ2-1, is SQTIHQWPATLVQPVGSPLSLECTVEGTSNPNLYWYRQAAGRGLQLLFYSVGIGQISSEVPQNLSASRPQDRQFILSSKKLLLSDSGFYLCAWSVHRPLINEQFFGPGTRLTVL.

This clonotype was seen a few times. The V call is TRBV20-1, the J call TRBJ1-5; D is unresolved. This CDR3 has 15 amino acids. Germline V gene lookup returns CDR1 DFQATT and CDR2 SNEGSKA (reference sequence). The V and J ends lost 3 bases and 4 bases respectively, with 16 bases between them. The CDR3 here is CSASREGRRNQPQHF. The DNA of the CDR3 is TGCAGTGCTAGCCGGGAGGGCCGTAGGAATCAGCCCCAGCATTTT.

This clonotype was detected only once. The chain combines TRBV25-1 with TRBJ2-1; 8 nucleotides agree with TRBD2. Germline V CDR1 and CDR2: MGHDK, SYGVNS. V lost 1 base and J lost 2; bases outside the gene matches: 4. The CDR3 is 16 amino acids. The CDR3 region has the DNA TGTGCCAGCAGTGAATTGGGTAGCGGGACCTACAATGAGCAGTTCTTC. Amino acids: CASSELGSGTYNEQFF. Variable domain in full (rest from reference TRBV25-1 and TRBJ2-1): EADIYQTPRYLVIGTGKKITLECSQTMGHDKMYWYQQDPGMELHLIHYSYGVNSTEKGDLSSESTVSRIRTEHFPLTLESARPSHTSQYLCASSELGSGTYNEQFFGPGTRLTVL.

This clonotype was observed a few times. CDR3 region: CASSVENEQYF. The CDR3 DNA is TGTGCCAGCAGCGTTGAGAACGAGCAGTACTTC. The rearrangement links TRBV9 to TRBJ2-7, with D uncertain. Trimming shortened V by 2 bases and J by 5 bases, and 5 bases separated the two germline ends. Germline-derived CDR1 and CDR2 are SGDLS and YYNGEE. The CDR3 runs 11 residues.

The chain carries TRBV24-1 and TRBJ1-5; possibly TRBD1 for D (6 bases). The CDR3 has 14 amino acids. The V gene lost 4 bases and the J gene lost 4 bases, with 10 bases spanning the gap. Germline V lookup: CDR1 KGHDR, CDR2 SFDVKD. For the CDR3, the DNA is TGTGCCACCAGTGAGCGCAGGGGAAATCAGCCCCAGCATTTT. This translates into CATSERRGNQPQHF.

The chain couples TRBV20-1 to TRBJ2-3; 7 nucleotides agree with TRBD2. Per the germline V gene, CDR1 is DFQATT and CDR2 is SNEGSKA (reference sequence). The CDR3 covers 15 residues. Trimming at V came to 5 bases and at J to 0 bases, leaving 8 bases not matched to a gene. The CDR3: CSAGERGPSTDTQYF. The DNA of the CDR3 is TGCAGTGCTGGGGAGCGGGGACCTAGCACAGATACGCAGTATTTT.

J is TRBJ1-2 and V is TRBV6-6; TRBD1 matches 8 bases. V lost 2 bases, J lost 5 bases, and 4 bases stayed unmatched. Germline V gene data show CDR1 as MNHNY and CDR2 as SVGAGI (reference sequence). There are 14 residues in the CDR3. The CDR3 nucleotides are TGTGCCAGCAGTTACCGTGGACAGGGATATGGCTACACCTTC. Protein sequence: CASSYRGQGYGYTF.

The chain carries TRBV10-1 and TRBJ2-3, with a possible D match to TRBD2 (6 bases). CDR3 length: 15 amino acids. Germline V lookup: CDR1 WNHNN, CDR2 SYGVQD (reference sequence). Deletions cut 0 bases from V and 4 bases from J, with 11 bases between. In nucleotides, the CDR3 is TGCGCCAGCAGTGAGTCCGGGGGTAGGGCAGATACGCAGTATTTT. This sequence encodes CASSESGGRADTQYF.

This clonotype was observed many times. The chain carries TRBV6-1 and TRBJ2-1; D remains ambiguous. The ends were cut back, 6 bases at V and 7 bases at J, with 7 bases in the middle. CDR1 MNHNS and CDR2 SASEGT come from the germline V gene. The length of the CDR3 is 11 residues. CDR3 protein: CASSNLNEQFF. CDR3 DNA: TGTGCCAGCAGCAACCTGAATGAGCAGTTCTTC.

This clonotype was seen many times. V gene TRBV5-1 combines with J gene TRBJ2-1; 12 bases match TRBD2. The germline CDR1 and CDR2 sequences are SGHRS and YFSETQ. V dropped 3 bases and J dropped 7; count of bases not matched to a gene: 8. This CDR3 is built from 16 residues. This CDR3 reads CASSSVGLAGRNEQFF. CDR3 nucleotides: TGCGCCAGCAGCTCGGTAGGACTAGCGGGACGTAATGAGCAGTTCTTC.

The chain has TRBV9 and TRBJ2-7; tentative D call: TRBD2 (5 bases). Trimming left V 0 bases short and J 3 bases short, with 16 bases between. This CDR3 comprises 16 residues. The germline V gene encodes CDR1 SGDLS and CDR2 YYNGEE. In DNA, the CDR3 is TGTGCCAGCAGCGTAGGCTCGCAAGGGAGTGTCTACGAGCAGTACTTC. Amino acid sequence: CASSVGSQGSVYEQYF.

This chain connects TRBV3-1 to TRBJ1-1; D not resolved. The V and J ends lost 1 base and 5 bases respectively, with 5 bases between them. Germline CDR1 is LGHDT and CDR2 is YNNKEL (reference sequence). The CDR3 is 12 amino acids. CDR3 in DNA: TGTGCCAGCAGCCAAGGCAGTACTGAAGCTTTCTTT. Its translation is CASSQGSTEAFF.